The source of this T cell receptor beta chain is a study of blood T cells in healthy people across ages. J gave up 0 bases and V 4 bases, and 7 bases lay outside the gene matches. Germline CDR1 and CDR2: MGHRA and YSYEKL. The length of the CDR3 is 18 residues. Next came a second PCR, run for about 6 to 11 cycles, which used a sample-barcoded 5' primer along with a J-beta primer mix. MiXCR, applied by TCRdb to the 5' RACE reads, yields one record per CDR3 protein. This sample has approximately 1.5 million distinct CDR3 sequences, with about 31% found just once. Study-level points and caveats: Per-million-T-cell TCR beta diversity fell roughly linearly with age.

This clonotype has only a few counts. Its antigen is as yet unknown. The source material was blood. The chain is built from TRBV4-1 and TRBJ2-6, with 9 bases lining up with TRBD1. The sequence came from a woman in her twenties or thirties in good health. The CDR3 loop is CASSLDGTGSSGANVLTF. The CDR3 DNA sequence: TGCGCCAGCAGCCTTGATGGGACAGGGAGCTCTGGGGCCAACGTCCTGACTTTC.